Shown below are 11 T cell receptor beta chains from a single sample sequenced in a study of T cells in Graves' hyperthyroidism and ophthalmopathy. The CDR3 regions of TCR beta were amplified from RNA transcripts. HTBI primers drove first-round RT-PCR of the TCR CDR3. TCRdb ran MiXCR on the multiplex PCR reads and lists one entry per CDR3 protein. This sample carries 300,000 to 400,000 distinct CDR3 sequences, approximately 15% of them seen once, and the ten largest clones take around a fifth. Sequencing was carried out using blood. All receptors derive from a woman in her 30s with Graves' ophthalmopathy.

Note on this clonotype: One end of the junction varies from germline; a read error may be responsible. This chain connects TRBV2 to TRBJ1-3; 8 bases agree with TRBD1. CDR3 size: 17 residues. In germline, CDR1 is SNHLY, CDR2 FYNNEI. CDR3 DNA sequence: TGTGCCAACACCAGGGACAGGAGGCAACTCTCTGGAAACACCATATACTTT. Translation gives CANTRDRRQLSGNTIYF.

Many counts were recorded for this clonotype. V is TRBV4-2 and J is TRBJ2-3; TRBD2 matches at 8 bases. The CDR3 covers 17 residues. J gave up 1 base and V 0 bases, and 6 bases lay outside the gene matches. Per the germline V gene, CDR1 is LGHNA and CDR2 is YNFKEQ. This chain's CDR3 is CASSQDWRAGGTDTQYF. CDR3 bases: TGTGCCAGCAGCCAAGATTGGAGAGCGGGGGGCACAGATACGCAGTATTTT.

This clonotype was recorded at least ten times. J is TRBJ1-1 and V is TRBV20-1, with 7 bases lining up with TRBD1. The CDR3 sequence is 15 residues long. The V and J ends lost 1 base and 7 bases, in that order; junction bases with no gene match: 12. Germline loops: CDR1 DFQATT, CDR2 SNEGSKA (reference sequence). CDR3 residues: CSARGIQGFDGEAFF. As DNA, the CDR3 is TGCAGTGCTAGAGGGATACAGGGGTTCGATGGTGAAGCTTTCTTT.

A few counts support this clonotype. The chain links TRBV27 to TRBJ2-2; D is undetermined. The ends were cut back, 0 bases at V and 4 bases at J, with 3 bases in the middle. The CDR3 spans 13 residues. CDR1 and CDR2 from the germline V gene are MNHEY and SMNVEV (reference sequence). The CDR3 here is CASSLSPTGELFF. CDR3 DNA sequence: TGTGCCAGCAGTTTATCCCCCACCGGGGAGCTGTTTTTT.

This clonotype was counted many times. The V gene is TRBV20-1, the J gene TRBJ1-1; D perhaps matches TRBD1 (6 bases). The ends were cut back, 1 base at V and 9 bases at J, with 9 bases in the middle. The germline V gene encodes CDR1 DFQATT and CDR2 SNEGSKA (reference sequence). CDR3 length: 11 residues. The CDR3 is CSARGDKQAFF. As DNA, the CDR3 is TGCAGTGCTAGAGGGGACAAGCAAGCTTTCTTT.

This clonotype was counted at least ten times. V usage is TRBV7-8 and J usage is TRBJ2-5; no clear D gene. Germline-derived CDR1 and CDR2 are SGHVS and FQNEAQ. There are 14 residues in the CDR3. V was shortened by 5 bases and J by 1 base, with 11 bases between the two germline ends. The CDR3 DNA reads as TGTGCCAGCAGCGACTGGACCCTCCAAGAGACCCAGTACTTC. This encodes CASSDWTLQETQYF.

In its sample, this clonotype was seen many times. The chain combines TRBV24-1 with TRBJ1-5, with 8 positions matching TRBD1. With V trimmed by 4 bases and J by 6 bases, 34 bases remained unmatched. The CDR3 runs to 24 residues. Looked up from germline, CDR1 is KGHDR and CDR2 is SFDVKD. The CDR3 nucleotides read TGTGCCACCAGTGACTCCCGTGGGGACAGGAAAGTTTGGACCGCGGGACCGGATAGTCAGCCCCAGCATTTT. Its translation is CATSDSRGDRKVWTAGPDSQPQHF.

This clonotype was picked up many times. V usage is TRBV2 and J usage is TRBJ2-2, with 7 nucleotides matching TRBD1. V lost 7 bases and J lost 6; bases outside the gene matches: 5. Germline loops: CDR1 SNHLY, CDR2 FYNNEI. The CDR3 sequence is 13 residues long. DNA for the CDR3: TGTGCCAGCATACTACAGGGGTCCGGGGAGCTGTTTTTT. This translates into CASILQGSGELFF. Drawing the rest from reference TRBV2 and TRBJ2-2, the complete variable domain is EPEVTQTPSHQVTQMGQEVILRCVPISNHLYFYWYRQILGQKVEFLVSFYNNEISEKSEIFDDQFSVERPDGSNFTLKIRSTKLEDSAMYFCASILQGSGELFFGEGSRLTVL.

There are many counts of this clonotype. This chain joins TRBV7-2 and TRBJ1-5; D ambiguous. Germline V gives CDR1 SGHTA, CDR2 FQGNSA. The CDR3 consists of 13 residues. The V end was cut by 3 bases, the J end by 5 bases, with 8 bases between. CDR3 DNA: TGTGCCAGCAGCTTTTATGCCTATCAGCCCCAGCATTTT. Amino acids: CASSFYAYQPQHF. The full variable domain, with the rest looked up from reference TRBV7-2 and TRBJ1-5, is GAGVSQSPSNKVTEKGKDVELRCDPISGHTALYWYRQSLGQGLEFLIYFQGNSAPDKSGLPSDRFSAERTGGSVSTLTIQRTQQEDSAVYLCASSFYAYQPQHFGDGTRLSIL.

This clonotype showed up just a few times. This clone may be a read error of a much larger clone one base away. Here the CDR3 reads CASSPTPLYEQYF. The CDR3 coding sequence is TGTGCCAGCAGCCCAACCCCCTTATACGAGCAGTACTTC. The chain couples TRBV7-2 to TRBJ2-7, with D unresolved. V was trimmed by 5 bases and J by 4 bases, leaving 12 bases between them. The CDR3 totals 13 residues. The germline V gene encodes CDR1 SGHTA and CDR2 FQGNSA.

Details on this clonotype: This could be a read error, since a much larger clone is one nucleotide away. This chain joins TRBV12-3 or TRBV12-4 and TRBJ2-4; possibly TRBD1 for D (5 bases). Trimming removed 3 bases from V and 8 bases from J, with 14 bases in between. The CDR3 runs 14 residues. The CDR3 loop reads CASSFGRVGDIQYF. The CDR3 region has the DNA TGTGCCAGCAGTTTTGGCAGGGTTGGAGACATTCAGTACTTC.